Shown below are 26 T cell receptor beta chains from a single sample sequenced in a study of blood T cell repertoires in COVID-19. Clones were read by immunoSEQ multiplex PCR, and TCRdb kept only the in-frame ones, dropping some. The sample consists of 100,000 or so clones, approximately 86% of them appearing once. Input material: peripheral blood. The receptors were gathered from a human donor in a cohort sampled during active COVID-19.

CDR3 in DNA: TGTGCCAGCAGTCCCACCCCGGGATCAACTAATGAAAAACTGTTTTTT. It translates to CASSPTPGSTNEKLFF. This rearrangement joins TRBV6-6 to TRBJ1-4; no reliable D call. CDR3 length: 16 amino acids. Trimming took off 5 bases at V and 0 bases at J, with 13 bases between the two ends. CDR1 MNHNY and CDR2 SVGAGI come from the germline V gene (reference sequence).

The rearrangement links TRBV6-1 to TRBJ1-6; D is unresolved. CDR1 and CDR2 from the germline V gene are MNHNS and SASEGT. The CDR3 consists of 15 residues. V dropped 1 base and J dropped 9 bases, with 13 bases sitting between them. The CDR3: CASSEVEGEVSPLHF. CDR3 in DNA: TGTGCCAGCAGTGAAGTGGAGGGAGAAGTTTCACCCCTCCACTTT.

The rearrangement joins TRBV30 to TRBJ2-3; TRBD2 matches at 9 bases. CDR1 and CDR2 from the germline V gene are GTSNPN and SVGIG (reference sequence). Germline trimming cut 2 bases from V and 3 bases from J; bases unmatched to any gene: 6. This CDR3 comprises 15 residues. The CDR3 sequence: CAWSRREGATDTQYF. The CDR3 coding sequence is TGTGCCTGGAGTAGGCGGGAGGGGGCAACAGATACGCAGTATTTT.

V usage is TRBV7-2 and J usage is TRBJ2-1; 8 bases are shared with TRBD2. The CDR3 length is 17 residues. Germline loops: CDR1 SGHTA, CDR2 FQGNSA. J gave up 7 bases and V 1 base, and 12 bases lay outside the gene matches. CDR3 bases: TGTGCCAGCAGCTTAGTGGCTGGGGTAGCGGGAAGAAATGAGCAGTTCTTC. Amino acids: CASSLVAGVAGRNEQFF. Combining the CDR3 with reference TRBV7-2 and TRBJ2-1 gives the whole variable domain GAGVSQSPSNKVTEKGKDVELRCDPISGHTALYWYRQSLGQGLEFLIYFQGNSAPDKSGLPSDRFSAERTGGSVSTLTIQRTQQEDSAVYLCASSLVAGVAGRNEQFFGPGTRLTVL.

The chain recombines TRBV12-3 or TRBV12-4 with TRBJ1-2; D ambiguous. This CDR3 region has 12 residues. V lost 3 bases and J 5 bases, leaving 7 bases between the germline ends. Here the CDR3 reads CASSFTSYGYTF. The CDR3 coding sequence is TGTGCCAGCAGTTTTACAAGTTATGGCTACACCTTC.

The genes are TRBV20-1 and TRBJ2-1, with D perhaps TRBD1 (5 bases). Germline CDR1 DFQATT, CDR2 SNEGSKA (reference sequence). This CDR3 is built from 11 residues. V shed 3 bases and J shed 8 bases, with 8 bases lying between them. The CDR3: CSASGADEQFF. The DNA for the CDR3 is TGCAGTGCTAGTGGGGCTGATGAGCAGTTCTTC.

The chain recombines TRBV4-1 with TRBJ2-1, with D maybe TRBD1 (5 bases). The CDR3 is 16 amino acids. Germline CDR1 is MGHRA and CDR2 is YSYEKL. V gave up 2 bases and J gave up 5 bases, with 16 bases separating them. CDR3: CASSQSQGALNNEQFF. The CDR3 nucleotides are TGCGCCAGCAGCCAATCGCAGGGTGCCCTTAACAATGAGCAGTTCTTC.

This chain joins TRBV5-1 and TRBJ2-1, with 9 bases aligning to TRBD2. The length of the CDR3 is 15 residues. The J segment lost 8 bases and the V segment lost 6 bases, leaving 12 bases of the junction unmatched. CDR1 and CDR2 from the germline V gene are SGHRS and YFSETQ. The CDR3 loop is CASNRESGRLDEQFF. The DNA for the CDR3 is TGCGCCAGCAATAGAGAAAGCGGGAGGCTCGATGAGCAGTTCTTC. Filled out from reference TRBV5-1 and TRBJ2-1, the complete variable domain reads KAGVTQTPRYLIKTRGQQVTLSCSPISGHRSVSWYQQTPGQGLQFLFEYFSETQRNKGNFPGRFSGRQFSNSRSEMNVSTLELGDSALYLCASNRESGRLDEQFFGPGTRLTVL.

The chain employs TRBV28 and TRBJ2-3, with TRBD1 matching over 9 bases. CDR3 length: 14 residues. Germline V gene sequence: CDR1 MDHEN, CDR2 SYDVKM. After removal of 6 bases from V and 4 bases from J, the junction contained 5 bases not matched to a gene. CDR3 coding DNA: TGTGCCAGCAGCCGGGACAGGGATTCAGATACGCAGTATTTT. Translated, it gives CASSRDRDSDTQYF.

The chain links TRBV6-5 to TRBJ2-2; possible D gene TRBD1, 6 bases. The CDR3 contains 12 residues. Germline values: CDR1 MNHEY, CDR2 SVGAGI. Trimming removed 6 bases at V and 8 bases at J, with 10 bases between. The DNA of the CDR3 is TGTGCCAGCAGAGGGACATTGGGGGAGCTGTTTTTT. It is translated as CASRGTLGELFF.

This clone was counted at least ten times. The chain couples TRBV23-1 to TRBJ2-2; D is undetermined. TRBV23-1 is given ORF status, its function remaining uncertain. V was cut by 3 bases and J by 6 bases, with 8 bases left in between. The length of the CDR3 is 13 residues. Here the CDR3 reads CASSHLDPGELFF. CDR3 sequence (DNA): TGCGCCAGCAGTCACCTAGATCCCGGGGAGCTGTTTTTT.

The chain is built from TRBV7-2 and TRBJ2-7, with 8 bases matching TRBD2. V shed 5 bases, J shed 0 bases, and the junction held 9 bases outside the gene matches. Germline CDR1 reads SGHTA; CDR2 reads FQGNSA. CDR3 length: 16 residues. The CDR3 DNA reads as TGTGCCAGCAGCGATCCGACTAGCGAGAACTCCTACGAGCAGTACTTC. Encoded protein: CASSDPTSENSYEQYF.

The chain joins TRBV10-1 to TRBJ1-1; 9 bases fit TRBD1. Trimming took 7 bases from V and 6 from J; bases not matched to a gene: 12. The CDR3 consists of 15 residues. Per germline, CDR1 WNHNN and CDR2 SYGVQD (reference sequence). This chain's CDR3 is CASTRQGQGVSEAFF. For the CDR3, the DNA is TGCGCCAGCACCCGTCAGGGACAGGGAGTCTCTGAAGCTTTCTTT.

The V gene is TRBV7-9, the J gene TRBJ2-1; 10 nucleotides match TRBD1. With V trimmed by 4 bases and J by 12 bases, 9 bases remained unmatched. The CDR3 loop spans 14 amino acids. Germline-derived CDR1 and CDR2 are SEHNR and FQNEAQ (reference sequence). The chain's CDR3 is CASSSAGTGDGQFF. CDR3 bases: TGTGCCAGCAGCTCTGCCGGGACAGGGGATGGGCAGTTCTTC.

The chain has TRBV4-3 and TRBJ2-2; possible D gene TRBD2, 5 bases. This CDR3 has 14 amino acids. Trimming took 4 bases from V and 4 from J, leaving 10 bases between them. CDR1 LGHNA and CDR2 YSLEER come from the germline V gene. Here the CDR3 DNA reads TGCGCCAGCAGCCTCCAGACTATCACCGGGGAGCTGTTTTTT. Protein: CASSLQTITGELFF.

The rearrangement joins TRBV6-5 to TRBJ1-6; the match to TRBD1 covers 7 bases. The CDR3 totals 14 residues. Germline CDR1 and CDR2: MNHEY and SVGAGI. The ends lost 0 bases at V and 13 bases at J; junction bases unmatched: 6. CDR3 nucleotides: TGTGCCAGCAGTTACTCGGGACAGCCTAATCCCCTCCACTTT. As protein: CASSYSGQPNPLHF.

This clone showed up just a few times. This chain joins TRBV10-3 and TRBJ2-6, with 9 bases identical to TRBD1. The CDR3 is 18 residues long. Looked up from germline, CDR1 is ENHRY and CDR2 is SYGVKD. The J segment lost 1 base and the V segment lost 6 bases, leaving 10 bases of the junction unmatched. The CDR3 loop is CAISQADRGPSGANVLTF. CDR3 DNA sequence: TGTGCCATCAGCCAAGCGGACAGGGGACCGTCTGGGGCCAACGTCCTGACTTTC.

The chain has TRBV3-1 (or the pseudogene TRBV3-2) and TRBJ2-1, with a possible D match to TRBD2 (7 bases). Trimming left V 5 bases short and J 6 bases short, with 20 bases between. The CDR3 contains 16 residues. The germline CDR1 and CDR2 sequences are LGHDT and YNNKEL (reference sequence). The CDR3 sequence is CASSRGGGRLGNEQFF. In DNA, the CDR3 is TGTGCCAGCAGCAGAGGGGGAGGGCGTTTGGGCAATGAGCAGTTCTTC.

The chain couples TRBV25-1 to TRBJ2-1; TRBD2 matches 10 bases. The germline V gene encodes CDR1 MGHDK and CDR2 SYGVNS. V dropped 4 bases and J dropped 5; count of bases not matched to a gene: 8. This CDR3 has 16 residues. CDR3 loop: CASSGWTSGKDNEQFF. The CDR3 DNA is TGTGCCAGCAGTGGGTGGACTAGCGGAAAAGACAATGAGCAGTTCTTC.

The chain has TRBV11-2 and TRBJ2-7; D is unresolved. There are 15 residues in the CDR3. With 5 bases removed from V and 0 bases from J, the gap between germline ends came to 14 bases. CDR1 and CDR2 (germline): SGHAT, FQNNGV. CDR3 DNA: TGTGCCAGCAGCCCCAGCGTGAGCACCTCCTACGAGCAGTACTTC. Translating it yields CASSPSVSTSYEQYF.

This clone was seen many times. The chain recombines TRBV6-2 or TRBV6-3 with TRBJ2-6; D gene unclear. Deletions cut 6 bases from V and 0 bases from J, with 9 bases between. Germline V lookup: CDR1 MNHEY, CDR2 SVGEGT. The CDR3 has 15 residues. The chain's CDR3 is CASSPDNSGANVLTF. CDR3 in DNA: TGTGCCAGCAGCCCCGACAACTCTGGGGCCAACGTCCTGACTTTC.

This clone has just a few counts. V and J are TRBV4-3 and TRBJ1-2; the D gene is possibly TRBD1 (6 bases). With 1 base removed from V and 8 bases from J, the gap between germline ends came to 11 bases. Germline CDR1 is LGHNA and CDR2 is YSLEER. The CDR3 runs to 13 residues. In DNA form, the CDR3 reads TGCGCCAGCAGCCAAGGGGGGCCCGGGGGCTACACCTTC. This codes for CASSQGGPGGYTF.

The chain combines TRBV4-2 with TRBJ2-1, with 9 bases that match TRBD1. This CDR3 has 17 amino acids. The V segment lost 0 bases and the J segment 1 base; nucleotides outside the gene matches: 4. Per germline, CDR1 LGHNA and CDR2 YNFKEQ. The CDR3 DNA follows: TGTGCCAGCAGCCAAGAAGGGACAGGGTGGTCCTACAATGAGCAGTTCTTC. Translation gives CASSQEGTGWSYNEQFF.

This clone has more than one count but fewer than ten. CDR3 nucleotides: TGTGCCAGCAGCCATGATTCGATGAGTGGAGGAATTGGCTACACCTTC. This gives the protein CASSHDSMSGGIGYTF. The rearrangement uses TRBV5-4 and TRBJ1-2; D is undetermined. Trimming stripped 4 bases from V and 7 bases from J, with 23 bases between. The CDR3 is 16 amino acids. Germline CDR1 and CDR2: SGHNT and YYREEE (reference sequence).

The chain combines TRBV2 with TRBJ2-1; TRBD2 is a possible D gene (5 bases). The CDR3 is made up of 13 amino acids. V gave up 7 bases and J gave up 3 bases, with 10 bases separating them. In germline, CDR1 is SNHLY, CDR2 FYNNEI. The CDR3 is CASTPGIYNEQFF. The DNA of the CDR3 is TGTGCCAGCACACCCGGGATCTACAATGAGCAGTTCTTC.

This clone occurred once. The CDR3: CASTLPGTDTQYF. DNA of the CDR3: TGTGCCAGCACCCTCCCCGGCACAGATACGCAGTATTTT. The rearrangement joins TRBV3-1 (or the pseudogene TRBV3-2) to TRBJ2-3; D is ambiguous. The CDR3 contains 13 residues. The germline V gene has CDR1 LGHDT and CDR2 YNNKEL (reference sequence). V lost 7 bases to trimming and J lost 1 base, with 9 bases between them.